A single sample is the source of the 19 T cell receptor beta chains below, sequenced in a study of neurological immune-mediated disorders. TCRdb itself ran the 5' RACE reads through MiXCR, one entry per CDR3 protein. There are over 15,000 distinct CDR3 sequences in the sample; approximately 26% occur only once, and roughly a third lies in the top ten. Sequenced sample: PBMCs. The receptors derive from a man aged 50 or older with HTLV-1-associated myelopathy (HAM/TSP).

Many counts were recorded for this clonotype. This chain links TRBV12-5 with TRBJ1-2; unclear D gene. The CDR3 extends over 14 amino acids. Trimming left V 1 base short and J 6 bases short, with 12 bases between. Germline-derived CDR1 and CDR2 are LGHNT and FRNRAP. CDR3 amino acids: CASGLGLDQDGYTF. The CDR3 coding sequence is TGTGCTAGTGGTTTGGGACTTGACCAAGATGGCTACACCTTC.

This clonotype was picked up many times. The J gene is TRBJ2-1, the V gene TRBV29-1, with D perhaps TRBD2 (5 bases). CDR1 is SQVTM, CDR2 ANQGSEA, per germline. The CDR3 consists of 14 residues. The ends were cut back, 4 bases at V and 5 bases at J, with 15 bases in the middle. The CDR3 spells CSVGLGLVNNEQFF. The CDR3 region has the DNA TGCAGCGTTGGTCTAGGACTCGTAAACAATGAGCAGTTCTTC.

The chain carries TRBV5-1 and TRBJ2-7; D not resolved. With 0 bases removed from V and 3 bases from J, the gap between germline ends came to 16 bases. The CDR3 has 16 amino acids. CDR1 and CDR2 from the germline V gene are SGHRS and YFSETQ. CDR3 sequence reads: CASSLAGLNSGYEQYF. The DNA of the CDR3 is TGCGCCAGCAGCTTGGCCGGGCTAAACTCCGGCTACGAGCAGTACTTC.

V is TRBV4-1 and J is TRBJ1-1, with 11 bases aligning to TRBD1. CDR3 length: 16 residues. Looked up from germline, CDR1 is MGHRA and CDR2 is YSYEKL. Trimming removed 3 bases from V and 2 bases from J; junction bases left unmatched: 5. The CDR3 region has the DNA TGCGCCAGCAGCCAGGGGACAGGGGGTTCAAACACTGAAGCTTTCTTT. This codes for CASSQGTGGSNTEAFF.

This clonotype was picked up a small number of times. The rearrangement links TRBV12-3 or TRBV12-4 to TRBJ2-7; no reliable D call. The V end lost 10 bases, the J end lost 2 bases, and 12 bases lay between the germline ends. CDR3 length equals 12 residues. CDR3 residues: CATARRPYEQYF. The CDR3 nucleotides read TGTGCCACGGCCCGCAGACCCTACGAGCAGTACTTC.

For the CDR3, the DNA is TGTGCCAGCAGTGAAAGTCGACAGGGGAATTCACCCCTCCACTTT. Protein sequence: CASSESRQGNSPLHF. The gene calls are TRBV6-1 and TRBJ1-6, with TRBD1 identical over 8 bases. CDR3 length equals 15 residues. The V gene's germline CDR1 is MNHNS and CDR2 SASEGT. V lost 2 bases, J lost 7 bases, and 4 bases stayed unmatched.

The chain has TRBV9 and TRBJ2-7; no definite D call. The CDR3 is 14 amino acids. The V gene lost 0 bases and the J gene lost 0 bases, with 7 bases spanning the gap. The germline gives CDR1 SGDLS, CDR2 YYNGEE. The CDR3 sequence: CASSVEWFSYEQYF. The CDR3 coding sequence is TGTGCCAGCAGCGTAGAATGGTTCTCCTACGAGCAGTACTTC. Full variable domain (rest looked up from reference TRBV9 and TRBJ2-7): DSGVTQTPKHLITATGQRVTLRCSPRSGDLSVYWYQQSLDQGLQFLIQYYNGEERAKGNILERFSAQQFPDLHSELNLSSLELGDSALYFCASSVEWFSYEQYFGPGTRLTVT.

In its sample, this clonotype was seen a few times. The genes are TRBV5-1 and TRBJ2-7; TRBD2 is a possible D gene (6 bases). Trimming stripped 4 bases from V and 5 bases from J, with 19 bases between. The CDR3 is 15 residues long. Germline CDR1 and CDR2: SGHRS and YFSETQ. The DNA for the CDR3 is TGCGCCAGCAGCCCACAAGGCGGGACCCCAAACGAGCAGTACTTC. Residues: CASSPQGGTPNEQYF.

The gene calls are TRBV20-1 and TRBJ2-1, with D possibly TRBD2 on 6 matching bases. V shed 1 base and J shed 0 bases, with 19 bases lying between them. The CDR3 length is 18 residues. Germline values: CDR1 DFQATT, CDR2 SNEGSKA (reference sequence). CDR3 DNA sequence: TGCAGTGCTAGAGCGGCGGGGTTTCGCGTTAGCTCCTACAATGAGCAGTTCTTC. It codes for CSARAAGFRVSSYNEQFF.

The chain has TRBV5-1 and TRBJ2-3, with D unclear. This CDR3 has 14 residues. Germline V gives CDR1 SGHRS, CDR2 YFSETQ. The V end lost 0 bases, the J end lost 4 bases, and 9 bases lay between the germline ends. This chain's CDR3 is CASSLVFGADTQYF. CDR3 DNA sequence: TGCGCCAGCAGCTTGGTTTTTGGGGCAGATACGCAGTATTTT.

In this sample, this clonotype turned up a few times. V is TRBV10-3 and J is TRBJ1-6; 8 bases agree with TRBD1. The CDR3 has 14 amino acids. J lost 7 bases, V lost 7 bases, and 6 bases had no gene match. The germline V gene encodes CDR1 ENHRY and CDR2 SYGVKD. The CDR3 nucleotides read TGTGCCATCAATAGAGGACAGGGAAATTCACCCCTCCACTTT. Translating it yields CAINRGQGNSPLHF.

The chain uses TRBV4-1 and TRBJ2-3; possible D gene TRBD1, 6 bases. The length of the CDR3 is 15 residues. Trimming stripped 2 bases from V and 0 bases from J, with 9 bases between. Germline CDR1 is MGHRA and CDR2 is YSYEKL. CDR3 DNA: TGCGCCAGCAGCCAATTGGACAGAAGCACAGATACGCAGTATTTT. The encoded protein is CASSQLDRSTDTQYF.

The chain couples TRBV20-1 to TRBJ2-7; 7 positions agree with TRBD1. The CDR3 consists of 14 residues. CDR1 DFQATT and CDR2 SNEGSKA come from the germline V gene (reference sequence). With 0 bases clipped from V and 3 bases from J, the junction kept 5 bases outside the gene matches. CDR3 protein: CSARDTGQLYEQYF. The DNA for the CDR3 is TGCAGTGCTAGAGATACGGGACAGCTCTACGAGCAGTACTTC.

Turning to this clonotype: The DNA is omitted, as the CDR3 cannot be located on it reliably, and the CDR3 follows TCRdb's listing. The chain joins TRBV7-9 to TRBJ2-3; the D call of TRBD2 is as the table states it, not checked on the DNA. The germline V gene encodes CDR1 SEHNR and CDR2 FQNEAQ (reference sequence). The CDR3 length equals 22 residues, ends included. CDR3 sequence: CASSFYICSAREAGRGTDTQYF.

J is TRBJ2-7 and V is TRBV20-1; a possible D gene is TRBD2 (5 bases). This CDR3 is built from 14 residues. Looked up from germline, CDR1 is DFQATT and CDR2 is SNEGSKA (reference sequence). Trimming took 6 bases from V and 2 from J, leaving 17 bases between them. DNA of the CDR3: TGCAGTGCCCCCACGCCGCTAGCCACCTACGAGCAGTACTTC. Translation gives CSAPTPLATYEQYF.

This clonotype was found many times. The chain links TRBV5-1 to TRBJ2-3, with a tentative D call TRBD2 (5 bases). Per germline, CDR1 SGHRS and CDR2 YFSETQ. CDR3 length: 17 amino acids. V dropped 0 bases and J dropped 5 bases, with 19 bases sitting between them. The CDR3 DNA reads TGCGCCAGCAGCTTGGAATCAGCGTGGCGGGCTGGAGATACGCAGTATTTT. It encodes CASSLESAWRAGDTQYF.

The chain combines TRBV19 with TRBJ1-1; TRBD1 might be the D (5 bases). The germline gives CDR1 LNHDA, CDR2 SQIVND (reference sequence). With 8 bases removed from V and 6 bases from J, the gap between germline ends came to 25 bases. The CDR3 covers 16 residues. CDR3 amino acids: CASQLRRGFLEAEAFF. CDR3 DNA: TGTGCCAGTCAATTAAGGAGGGGATTCCTAGAGGCTGAAGCTTTCTTT.

This clonotype was observed once. The chain carries TRBV5-1 and TRBJ2-1; possibly TRBD1 for D (7 bases). With the DNA end fitting TRBJ2-5 better, the J assignment may be wrong. The germline V gene has CDR1 SGHRS and CDR2 YFSETQ. CDR3 size: 17 residues. Here the CDR3 DNA reads TGCGCCAGCAGCTGGTTCCGGGGGACAGCGGATAAAGAGACCCAGTACTTC. This encodes CASSWFRGTADKETQYF.

This clonotype was seen more than once but under ten times. The V call is TRBV16, the J call TRBJ1-2, with D tentatively TRBD1 (5 bases). In germline, CDR1 is KGHSY, CDR2 FQNENV. The V gene lost 0 bases and the J gene lost 4 bases, with 18 bases spanning the gap. The CDR3 covers 17 residues. This CDR3 is CASSQSPGTPAGYGYTF. DNA of the CDR3: TGTGCCAGCAGCCAATCCCCCGGGACCCCGGCGGGCTATGGCTACACCTTC.